One TCR beta chain is described in this entry. Its specificity is unknown. A read error is possible here, since a much larger clone lies one base away. From approximately 530 ng of total RNA, TCR beta-specific cDNA was reverse-transcribed using a constant-region primer. TCR beta libraries came from three nested multiplex PCR rounds using slightly modified ARM-PCR. PCR rounds one and two used TRBV1-TRBV30 forward primers with a C-beta reverse primer for about 11 cycles each. TCRdb called the multiplex PCR reads again in MiXCR, with one record for every CDR3 protein. The profile covers about 60,000 distinct CDR3 sequences, with about 71% appearing a single time and 40% taken by the ten largest. The CDR3 runs to 13 residues. From germline, CDR1 is SGHAT and CDR2 FQDESV (reference sequence). Trimming took 9 bases from V and 2 from J, leaving 14 bases between them. Bulk tissue was left unsorted, and RNA and DNA were co-extracted from 20-30 mg of it.

The sample originates from a study of tumor-infiltrating lymphocytes in primary liver carcinoma. Study-wide findings and caveats: The 250 largest clones made up significantly more of tumor than blood repertoires (p = 0.039).

This sequence originates from a man aged 35-49 years with primary liver carcinoma and hepatitis B virus infection. This rearrangement joins TRBV11-1 to TRBJ2-7; D is possibly TRBD1 (6 bases). The specimen sequenced was liver tumor tissue from sampling region 4. Described subset: tumor region T4, right-lateral pole. Here the CDR3 reads CARRGKRPYEQYF. The CDR3 DNA reads TGTGCCAGAAGGGGGAAGCGACCCTACGAGCAGTACTTC.